This is a list of T cell receptor beta chains from one sample in a study of blood T cells in healthy people across ages. TCRdb analysed the 5' RACE reads with MiXCR anew, one entry per CDR3 protein. The data contain around 620,000 distinct CDR3 sequences, approximately 25% of them seen just once; the ten biggest clones take up around 18%. Input material: blood. These receptors were taken from a woman in her 70s in good health. The CDR3 runs from the conserved cysteine through the conserved F or W. A D gene is named only where the DNA matches it firmly. For some rows the clone size is stated as once, few or many, or as a class when expanded; others skip it.

>-|15|-|TRBJ2-5|TRBV9
CASSVDGSGLGTQYF
TGTGCCAGCAGCGTAGACGGTAGCGGCTTGGGGACCCAGTACTTC
>-|16|-|TRBJ2-3|TRBV5-1
CASSSPWGGRTDTQYF
TGCGCCAGCAGTTCACCCTGGGGGGGCCGCACAGATACGCAGTATTTT
>-|13|-|TRBJ2-4|TRBV3-1
CASSETGPHIQYF
TGTGCCAGCAGCGAGACAGGTCCCCACATTCAGTACTTC
>-|14|-|TRBJ1-6|TRBV20-1
CSAPVPSGDSPLHF
TGCAGTGCTCCTGTCCCTTCAGGGGATTCACCCCTCCACTTT
>TRBD1|18|-|TRBJ1-4|TRBV4-3
CASSQAPGTGILWEKLFF
TGCGCCAGCAGCCAAGCGCCAGGGACAGGGATATTGTGGGAAAAACTGTTTTTT
>-|16|few|TRBJ1-3|TRBV6-5
CASSYSAGWPGNTIYF
TGTGCCAGCAGTTACTCCGCAGGCTGGCCTGGAAACACCATATATTTT
>-|13|-|TRBJ1-2|TRBV3-1
CASSQGRSSGYTF
TGTGCCAGCAGCCAAGGACGGTCGAGTGGCTACACCTTC
>TRBD2|15|-|TRBJ2-3|TRBV7-6
CASSTRGGPGDTQYF
TGTGCCAGCAGCACCCGGGGGGGCCCAGGAGATACGCAGTATTTT
>-|13|few|TRBJ1-2|TRBV6-5
CASGPHLSTSYTF
TGTGCCAGCGGGCCGCACCTAAGTACTTCCTACACCTTC
>TRBD1|17|-|TRBJ1-2|TRBV9
CASSPQVEGALGYGYTF
TGTGCCAGCAGCCCACAGGTGGAGGGGGCCCTAGGCTATGGCTACACCTTC
>TRBD1|15|-|TRBJ2-5|TRBV7-8
CASSPTRGGAETQYF
TGTGCCAGCAGCCCTACGAGAGGGGGCGCGGAGACCCAGTACTTC
>TRBD2|13|-|TRBJ2-1|TRBV6-6
CATSPGGGDEQFF
TGTGCCACCTCGCCGGGAGGAGGGGATGAGCAGTTCTTC
>TRBD2|16|-|TRBJ2-3|TRBV5-1
CASSLPSGAITDAQYF
TGCGCCAGCAGCTTGCCTAGCGGGGCCATCACAGATGCGCAGTATTTT
>-|16|few|TRBJ2-1|TRBV5-1
CASSLEPRGTYNEQFF
TGCGCCAGCAGCTTGGAACCGCGGGGTACCTACAATGAGCAGTTCTTC
>TRBD1|14|-|TRBJ2-7|TRBV9
CASSARDRWDEQYF
TGTGCCAGCAGCGCACGGGACAGGTGGGACGAGCAGTACTTC
>TRBD1|14|-|TRBJ2-7|TRBV4-3
CASSQRQGTYEQYF
TGCGCCAGCAGCCAGCGACAGGGGACCTACGAGCAGTACTTC
>TRBD1|15|few|TRBJ1-1|TRBV10-3
CAISSVKGQSFEAFF
TGTGCCATCAGTTCTGTCAAGGGACAGAGCTTTGAAGCTTTCTTT
>-|17|-|TRBJ2-1|TRBV4-2
CASSRSPGITNSNEQFF
TGTGCCAGCAGCCGTTCACCAGGGATTACGAATAGCAATGAGCAGTTCTTC
>-|14|-|TRBJ2-3|TRBV11-3
CASSRRDLGNTQYF
TGTGCCAGCAGCCGACGGGACCTGGGGAATACGCAGTACTTT
>-|11|few|TRBJ2-7|TRBV12-3/TRBV12-4
CASSFQRGQYF
TGTGCCAGCAGTTTCCAGAGGGGGCAGTACTTC
>-|15|-|TRBJ2-1|TRBV12-3/TRBV12-4
CASSLGPTAYNEQFF
TGTGCCAGCAGTCTGGGACCAACTGCTTACAATGAGCAGTTCTTC
>-|13|few|TRBJ1-1|TRBV7-2
CASSMTGPEWAFF
TGTGCCAGCAGCATGACCGGGCCCGAATGGGCTTTCTTT
>-|13|few|TRBJ1-5|TRBV20-1
CSAPGGSVQPQHF
TGCAGTGCTCCGGGGGGATCAGTTCAGCCCCAGCATTTT
>TRBD1|14|-|TRBJ2-2|TRBV20-1
CSAGDRPGTGELFF
TGCAGTGCCGGGGACAGGCCAGGCACCGGGGAGCTGTTTTTT
>-|14|many|TRBJ1-5|TRBV7-3
CASSLTGSNQPQHF
TGTGCCAGCAGCTTAACTGGGAGCAATCAGCCCCAGCATTTT
>-|14|-|TRBJ1-4|TRBV6-5
CASTEGSPYEKLFF
TGTGCCAGCACCGAGGGGTCACCCTATGAAAAACTGTTTTTT
>TRBD1|14|-|TRBJ2-7|TRBV5-4
CASSLRQGAHEQYF
TGTGCCAGCAGCTTGAGGCAGGGGGCTCACGAGCAGTACTTC
>-|13|-|TRBJ2-7|TRBV5-1
CASSFSEDHEQYF
TGCGCCAGCAGCTTCTCCGAGGACCACGAGCAGTACTTC
>-|19|-|TRBJ2-6|TRBV7-3
CASSMRGRLGVTGANVLTF
TGTGCCAGCAGCATGAGGGGTCGTCTAGGGGTTACTGGGGCCAACGTCCTGACTTTC
>TRBD2|13|few|TRBJ2-5|TRBV2
CASRDGLGETQYF
TGTGCCAGCAGGGATGGACTAGGGGAGACCCAGTACTTC
>-|12|many|TRBJ2-5|TRBV5-6
CASTFRQETQYF
TGTGCCAGCACCTTTCGACAAGAGACCCAGTACTTC
>TRBD1|16|-|TRBJ1-4|TRBV20-1
CSARQPNRGTNEKLFF
TGCAGTGCTCGCCAACCCAACAGGGGAACTAATGAAAAACTGTTTTTT
>TRBD1|16|-|TRBJ2-7|TRBV23-1
CASTRSTTGCSHEQYF
TGCGCCAGCACCCGCTCGACGACAGGGTGTTCCCACGAGCAGTACTTC
>-|17|-|TRBJ2-6|TRBV5-1
CASSTDRISFGANVLTF
TGCGCCAGCAGCACAGACAGGATCTCCTTTGGGGCCAACGTCCTGACTTTC
>TRBD1|14|-|TRBJ2-7|TRBV7-9
CASSPRTGGFEQYF
TGTGCCAGCAGCCCCCGGACAGGGGGCTTCGAGCAGTACTTC
>-|13|-|TRBJ1-2|TRBV4-3
CASTEIGGGGYTF
TGCGCCAGCACCGAAATCGGGGGGGGAGGCTACACCTTC
>TRBD1|14|-|TRBJ1-2|TRBV20-1
CSAREQTGDYGYTF
TGCAGTGCTAGAGAACAAACAGGGGACTATGGCTACACCTTC
>TRBD1|14|-|TRBJ2-5|TRBV19
CASRPGQKQETQYF
TGTGCCAGTCGACCGGGACAGAAACAAGAGACCCAGTACTTC
>TRBD1|14|-|TRBJ1-2|TRBV20-1
CSATPDRNIYGYTF
TGCAGTGCTACCCCGGACAGGAACATCTATGGCTACACCTTC
>TRBD1|14|few|TRBJ2-2|TRBV5-5
CASSRTGYTGELFF
TGTGCCAGCAGTCGGACAGGGTACACCGGGGAGCTGTTTTTT
>-|14|-|TRBJ1-2|TRBV4-2
CASSQAERAYGYTF
TGTGCCAGCAGCCAAGCGGAGAGGGCCTATGGCTACACCTTC
>TRBD2|14|-|TRBJ2-1|TRBV19
CASSVGGTRNEQFF
TGTGCCAGTAGTGTGGGGGGGACGAGGAATGAGCAGTTCTTC
>TRBD2|16|-|TRBJ2-5|TRBV2
CASSEVSGAFSETQYF
TGTGCCAGCAGTGAAGTTAGCGGGGCTTTTTCAGAGACCCAGTACTTC
>-|15|-|TRBJ2-6|TRBV18
CASSPIALGANVLTF
TGTGCCAGCTCACCAATAGCGCTAGGGGCCAACGTCCTGACTTTC
>-|10|few|TRBJ1-1|TRBV29-1
CSVDDSVAFF
TGCAGCGTCGACGACAGCGTTGCTTTCTTT
>TRBD2|15|-|TRBJ2-1|TRBV7-2
CASSPSGGVGNEQFF
TGTGCCAGCAGCCCTAGCGGGGGGGTTGGCAATGAGCAGTTCTTC
>-|13|-|TRBJ2-1|TRBV7-3
CASSPTGLNEQFF
TGTGCCAGCAGCCCCACGGGACTGAATGAGCAGTTCTTC
>-|12|-|TRBJ1-2|TRBV29-1
CSVDRRDGGYTF
TGCAGCGTTGATAGACGGGACGGTGGCTACACCTTC
>TRBD2|13|-|TRBJ2-5|TRBV29-1
CSVDMGTSKSQYF
TGCAGCGTTGATATGGGGACTAGTAAGAGCCAGTACTTC
>-|13|few|TRBJ2-5|TRBV20-1
CSAPPGGIETQYF
TGCAGTGCTCCCCCCGGGGGTATAGAGACCCAGTACTTC
>TRBD2|16|-|TRBJ2-7|TRBV7-2
CASSLLGGGGRYEQYF
TGTGCCAGCAGCTTACTCGGCGGGGGGGGCCGTTACGAGCAGTACTTC
>-|14|-|TRBJ2-5|TRBV15
CATSRGMEQETQYF
TGTGCCACCAGCAGAGGGATGGAGCAAGAGACCCAGTACTTC
>-|13|few|TRBJ1-4|TRBV7-9
CASSRDLNEKLFF
TGTGCCAGCAGCCGGGACCTTAATGAAAAACTGTTTTTT
>-|14|-|TRBJ2-5|TRBV20-1
CSAIVLGLAETQYF
TGCAGTGCTATCGTTTTGGGGTTGGCAGAGACCCAGTACTTC
>-|13|-|TRBJ1-2|TRBV3-1
CASSQMNGDGYTF
TGTGCCAGCAGCCAAATGAACGGGGATGGCTACACCTTC
>-|16|-|TRBJ1-2|TRBV2
CASRPWFPLTGLGYTF
TGTGCCAGTAGACCGTGGTTTCCTCTCACAGGGCTTGGGTACACCTTC
>-|13|-|TRBJ1-3|TRBV19
CASSILSGNTIYF
TGTGCCAGTAGTATCCTATCTGGAAACACCATATATTTT
>-|14|-|TRBJ2-5|TRBV10-3
CAISGGGSFETQYF
TGTGCCATCAGTGGAGGCGGATCGTTCGAGACCCAGTACTTC
>-|16|few|TRBJ1-4|TRBV4-3
CASSQALRQENEKLFF
TGCGCCAGCAGCCAAGCTCTTCGACAGGAGAATGAAAAACTGTTTTTT
>-|12|few|TRBJ2-7|TRBV3-1
CASSLEGREQYF
TGTGCCAGCAGCCTAGAGGGGCGGGAGCAGTACTTC